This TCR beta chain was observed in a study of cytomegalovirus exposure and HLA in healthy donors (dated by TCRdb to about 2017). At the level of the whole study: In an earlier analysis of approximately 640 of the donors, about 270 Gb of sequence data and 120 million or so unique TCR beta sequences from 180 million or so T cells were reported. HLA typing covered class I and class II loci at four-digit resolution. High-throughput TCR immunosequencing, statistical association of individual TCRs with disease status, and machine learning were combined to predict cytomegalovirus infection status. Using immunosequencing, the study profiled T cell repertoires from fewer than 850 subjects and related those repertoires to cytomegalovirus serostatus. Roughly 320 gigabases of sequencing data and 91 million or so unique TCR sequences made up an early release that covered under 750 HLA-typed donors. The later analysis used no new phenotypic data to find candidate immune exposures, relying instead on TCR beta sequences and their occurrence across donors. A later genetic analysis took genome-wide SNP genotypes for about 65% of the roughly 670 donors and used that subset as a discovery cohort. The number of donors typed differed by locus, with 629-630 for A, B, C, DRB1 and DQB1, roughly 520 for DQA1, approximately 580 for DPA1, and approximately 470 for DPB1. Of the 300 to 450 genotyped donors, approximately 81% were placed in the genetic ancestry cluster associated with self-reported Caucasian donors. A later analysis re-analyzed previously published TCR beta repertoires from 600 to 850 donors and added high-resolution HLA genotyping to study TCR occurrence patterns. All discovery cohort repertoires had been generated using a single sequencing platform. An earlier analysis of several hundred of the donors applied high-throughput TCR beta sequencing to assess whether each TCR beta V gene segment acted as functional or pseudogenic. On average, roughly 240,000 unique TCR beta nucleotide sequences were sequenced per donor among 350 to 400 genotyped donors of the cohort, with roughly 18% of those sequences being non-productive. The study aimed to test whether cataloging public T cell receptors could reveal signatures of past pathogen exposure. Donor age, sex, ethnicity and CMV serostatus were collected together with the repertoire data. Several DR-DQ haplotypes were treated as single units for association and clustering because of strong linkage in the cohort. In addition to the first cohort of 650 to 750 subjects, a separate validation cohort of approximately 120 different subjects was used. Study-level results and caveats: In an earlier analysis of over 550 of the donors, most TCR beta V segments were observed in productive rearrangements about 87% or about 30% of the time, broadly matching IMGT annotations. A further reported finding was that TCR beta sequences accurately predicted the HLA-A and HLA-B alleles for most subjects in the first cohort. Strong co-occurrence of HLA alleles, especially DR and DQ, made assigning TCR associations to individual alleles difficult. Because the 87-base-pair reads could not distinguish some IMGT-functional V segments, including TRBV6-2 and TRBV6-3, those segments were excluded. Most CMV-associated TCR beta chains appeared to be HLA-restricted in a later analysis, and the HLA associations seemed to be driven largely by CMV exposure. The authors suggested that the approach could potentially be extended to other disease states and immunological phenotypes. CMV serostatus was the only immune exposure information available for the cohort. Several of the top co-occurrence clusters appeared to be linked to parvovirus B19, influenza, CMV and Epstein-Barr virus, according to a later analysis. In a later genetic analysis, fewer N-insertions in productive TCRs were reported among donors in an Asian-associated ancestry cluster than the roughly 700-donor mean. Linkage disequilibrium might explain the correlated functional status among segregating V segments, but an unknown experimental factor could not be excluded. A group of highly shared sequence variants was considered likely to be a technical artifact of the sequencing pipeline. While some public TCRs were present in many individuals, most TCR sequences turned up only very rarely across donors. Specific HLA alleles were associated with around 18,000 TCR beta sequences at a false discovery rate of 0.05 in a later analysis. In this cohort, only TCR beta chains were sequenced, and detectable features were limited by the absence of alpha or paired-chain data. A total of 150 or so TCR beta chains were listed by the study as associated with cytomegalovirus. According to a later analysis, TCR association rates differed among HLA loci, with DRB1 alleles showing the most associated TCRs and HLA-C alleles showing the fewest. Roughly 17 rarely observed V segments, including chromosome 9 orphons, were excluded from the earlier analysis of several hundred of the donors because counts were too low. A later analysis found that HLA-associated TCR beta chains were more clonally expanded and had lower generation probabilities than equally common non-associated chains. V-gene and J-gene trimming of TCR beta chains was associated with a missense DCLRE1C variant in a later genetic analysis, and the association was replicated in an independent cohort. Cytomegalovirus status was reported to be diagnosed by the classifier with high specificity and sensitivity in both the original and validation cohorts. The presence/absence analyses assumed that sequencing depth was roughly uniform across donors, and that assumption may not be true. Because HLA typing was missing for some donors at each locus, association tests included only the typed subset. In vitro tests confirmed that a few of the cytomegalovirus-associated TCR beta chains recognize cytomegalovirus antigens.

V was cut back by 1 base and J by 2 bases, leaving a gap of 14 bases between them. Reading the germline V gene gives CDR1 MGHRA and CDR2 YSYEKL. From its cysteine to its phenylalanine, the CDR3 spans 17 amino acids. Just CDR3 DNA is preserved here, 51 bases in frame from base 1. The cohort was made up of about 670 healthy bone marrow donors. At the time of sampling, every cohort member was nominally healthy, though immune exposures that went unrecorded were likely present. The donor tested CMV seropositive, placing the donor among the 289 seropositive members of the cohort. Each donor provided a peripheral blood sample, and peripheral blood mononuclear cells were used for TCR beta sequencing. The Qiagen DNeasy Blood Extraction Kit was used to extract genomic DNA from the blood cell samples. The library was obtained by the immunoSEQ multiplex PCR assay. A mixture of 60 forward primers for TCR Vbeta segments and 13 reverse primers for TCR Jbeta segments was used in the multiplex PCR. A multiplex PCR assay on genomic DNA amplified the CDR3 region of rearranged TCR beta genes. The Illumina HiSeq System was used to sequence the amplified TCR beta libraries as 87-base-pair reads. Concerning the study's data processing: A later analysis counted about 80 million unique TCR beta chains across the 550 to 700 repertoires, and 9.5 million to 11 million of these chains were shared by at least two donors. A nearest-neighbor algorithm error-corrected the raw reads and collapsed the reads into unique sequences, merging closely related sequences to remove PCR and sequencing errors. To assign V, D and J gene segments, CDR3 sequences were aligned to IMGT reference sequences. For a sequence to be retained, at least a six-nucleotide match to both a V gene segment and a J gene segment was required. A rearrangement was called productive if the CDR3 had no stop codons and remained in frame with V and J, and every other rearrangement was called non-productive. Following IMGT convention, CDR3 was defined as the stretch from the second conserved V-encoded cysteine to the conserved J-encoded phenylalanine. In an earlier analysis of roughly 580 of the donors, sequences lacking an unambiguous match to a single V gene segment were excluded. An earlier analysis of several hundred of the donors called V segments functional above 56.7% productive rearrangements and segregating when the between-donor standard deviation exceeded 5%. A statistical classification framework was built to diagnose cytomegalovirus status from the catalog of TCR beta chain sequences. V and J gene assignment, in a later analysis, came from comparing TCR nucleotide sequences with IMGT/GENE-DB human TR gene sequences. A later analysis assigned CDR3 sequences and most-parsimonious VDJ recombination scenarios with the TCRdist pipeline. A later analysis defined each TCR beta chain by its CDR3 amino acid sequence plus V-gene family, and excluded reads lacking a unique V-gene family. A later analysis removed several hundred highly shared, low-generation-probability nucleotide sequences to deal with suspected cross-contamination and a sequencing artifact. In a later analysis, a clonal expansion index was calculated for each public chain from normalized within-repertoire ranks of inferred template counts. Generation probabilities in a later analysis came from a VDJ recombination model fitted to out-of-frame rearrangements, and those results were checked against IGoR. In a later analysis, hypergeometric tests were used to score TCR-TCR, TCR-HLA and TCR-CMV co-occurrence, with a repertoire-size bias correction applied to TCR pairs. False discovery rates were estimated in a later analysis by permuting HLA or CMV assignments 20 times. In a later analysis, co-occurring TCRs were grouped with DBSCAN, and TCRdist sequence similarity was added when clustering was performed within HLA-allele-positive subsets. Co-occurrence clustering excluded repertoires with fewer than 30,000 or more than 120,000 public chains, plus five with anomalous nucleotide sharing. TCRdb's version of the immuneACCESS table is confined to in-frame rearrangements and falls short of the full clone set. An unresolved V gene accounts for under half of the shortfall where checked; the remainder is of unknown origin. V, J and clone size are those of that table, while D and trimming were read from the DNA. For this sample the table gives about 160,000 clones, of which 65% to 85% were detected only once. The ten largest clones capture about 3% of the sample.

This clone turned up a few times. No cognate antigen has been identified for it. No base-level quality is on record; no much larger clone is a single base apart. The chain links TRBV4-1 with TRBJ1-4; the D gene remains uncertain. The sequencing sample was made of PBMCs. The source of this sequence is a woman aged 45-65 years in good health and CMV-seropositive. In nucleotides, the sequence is TGCGCCAGCAGCCAAGTAAGAGGAAGAGGGACTAATGAAAAACTGTTTTTT. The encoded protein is CASSQVRGRGTNEKLFF.